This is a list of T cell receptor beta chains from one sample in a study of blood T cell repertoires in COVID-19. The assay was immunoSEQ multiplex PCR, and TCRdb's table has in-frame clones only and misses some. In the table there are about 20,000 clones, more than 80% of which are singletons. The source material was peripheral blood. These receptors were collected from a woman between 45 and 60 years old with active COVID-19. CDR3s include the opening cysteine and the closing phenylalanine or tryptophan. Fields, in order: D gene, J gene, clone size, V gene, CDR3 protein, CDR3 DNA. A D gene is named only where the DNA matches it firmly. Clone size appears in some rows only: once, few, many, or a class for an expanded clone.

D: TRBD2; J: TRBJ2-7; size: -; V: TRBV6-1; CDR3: CASSETSGRSEEQYF; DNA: TGTGCCAGCAGTGAGACAAGCGGGAGGTCGGAGGAGCAGTACTTC
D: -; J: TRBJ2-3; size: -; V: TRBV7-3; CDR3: CASSLSAEGSDTQYF; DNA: TGTGCCAGCAGCTTGTCCGCGGAGGGATCAGATACGCAGTATTTT
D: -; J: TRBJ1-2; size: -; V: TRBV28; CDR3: CASSITRDMADKGYTF; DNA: TGTGCCAGCAGTATTACCCGGGACATGGCGGATAAGGGCTACACCTTC
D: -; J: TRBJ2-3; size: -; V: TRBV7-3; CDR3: CASSPSTDTQYF; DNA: TGTGCCAGCAGCCCTAGCACAGATACGCAGTATTTT
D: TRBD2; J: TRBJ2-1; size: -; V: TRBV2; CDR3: CASKGSGRYNEQFF; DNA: TGTGCCAGCAAGGGTAGCGGGAGATACAATGAGCAGTTCTTC
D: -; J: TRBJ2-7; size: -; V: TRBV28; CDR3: CASSLRDLGEQYF; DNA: TGTGCCAGCAGCCTCCGGGATCTCGGCGAGCAGTACTTC
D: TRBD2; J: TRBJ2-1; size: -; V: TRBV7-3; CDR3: CASSLVGGSPNEQFF; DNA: TGTGCCAGCAGCTTAGTCGGCGGGAGTCCGAATGAGCAGTTCTTC
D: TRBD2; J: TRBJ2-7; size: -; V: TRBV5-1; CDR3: CASSTGTSGGEQYF; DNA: TGCGCCAGCAGCACCGGGACTAGCGGTGGGGAGCAGTACTTC
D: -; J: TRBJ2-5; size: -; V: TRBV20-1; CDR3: CSARGEETQYF; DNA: TGCAGTGCTAGAGGAGAAGAGACCCAGTACTTC
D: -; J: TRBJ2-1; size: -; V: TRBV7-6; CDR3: CASSLAVQSSYNEQFF; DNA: TGTGCCAGCAGCTTAGCCGTACAGTCCTCCTACAATGAGCAGTTCTTC
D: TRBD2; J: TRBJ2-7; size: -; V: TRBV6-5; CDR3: CASSRGLAEAYEQYF; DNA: TGTGCCAGCAGTAGGGGACTAGCGGAGGCCTACGAGCAGTACTTC
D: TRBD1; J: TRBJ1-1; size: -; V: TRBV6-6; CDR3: CASTTTGSTEAFF; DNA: TGTGCCAGCACCACGACAGGGAGCACTGAAGCTTTCTTT
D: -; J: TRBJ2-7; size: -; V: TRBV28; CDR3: CASSLPRSYEQYF; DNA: TGTGCCAGCAGTTTACCCAGGTCCTACGAGCAGTACTTC
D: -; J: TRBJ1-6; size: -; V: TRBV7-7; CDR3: CASTNRDKRGRNSPLHF; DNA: TGTGCCAGCACCAATAGGGACAAAAGAGGGCGGAATTCACCCCTCCACTTT
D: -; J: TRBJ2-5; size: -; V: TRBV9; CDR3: CASSVGSSDQETQYF; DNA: TGTGCCAGCAGCGTAGGATCCAGCGACCAAGAGACCCAGTACTTC
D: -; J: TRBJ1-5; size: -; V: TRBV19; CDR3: CASSMELIGVRGQPQHF; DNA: TGTGCCAGTAGTATGGAGTTAATTGGCGTCAGGGGACAGCCCCAGCATTTT
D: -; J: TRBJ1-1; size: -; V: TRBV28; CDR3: CASRGGGTEAFF; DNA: TGTGCCAGCAGGGGGGGTGGCACTGAAGCTTTCTTT
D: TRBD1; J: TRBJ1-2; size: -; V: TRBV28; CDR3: CASSLSDRVYYGYTF; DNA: TGTGCCAGCAGTCTCTCCGACAGGGTTTACTATGGCTACACCTTC
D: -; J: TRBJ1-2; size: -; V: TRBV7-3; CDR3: CASSSSGYTF; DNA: TGTGCCAGCAGCTCCTCGGGCTACACCTTC
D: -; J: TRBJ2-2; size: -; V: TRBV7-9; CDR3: CASSTGFTGELFF; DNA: TGTGCCAGCAGTACAGGGTTCACCGGGGAGCTGTTTTTT
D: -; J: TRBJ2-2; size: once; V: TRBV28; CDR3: CAAEDRNTGELFF; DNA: TGTGCCGCCGAGGACAGGAACACCGGGGAGCTGTTTTTT
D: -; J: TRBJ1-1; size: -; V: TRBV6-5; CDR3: CASSHRTGGTEAFF; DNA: TGTGCCAGCAGTCATCGGACGGGGGGCACTGAAGCTTTCTTT
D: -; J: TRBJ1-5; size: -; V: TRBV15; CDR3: CATSRSQEDQPQHF; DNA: TGTGCCACCAGCAGGAGTCAGGAGGATCAGCCCCAGCATTTT
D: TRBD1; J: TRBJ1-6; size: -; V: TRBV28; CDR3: CASSPGQGASSYNSPLHF; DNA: TGTGCCAGCAGTCCGGGACAGGGGGCGAGCTCCTATAATTCACCCCTCCACTTT
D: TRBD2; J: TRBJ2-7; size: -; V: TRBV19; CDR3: CASSIGEGYEQYF; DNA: TGTGCCAGTAGTATCGGGGAGGGCTACGAGCAGTACTTC
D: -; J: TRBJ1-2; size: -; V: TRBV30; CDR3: CAWSVPGGIYGYTF; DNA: TGTGCCTGGAGTGTACCGGGGGGCATCTATGGCTACACCTTC
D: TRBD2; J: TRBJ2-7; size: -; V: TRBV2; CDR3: CASRPQGTSGTSPYEQYF; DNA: TGTGCCAGTAGGCCCCAGGGGACTAGCGGGACCTCCCCCTACGAGCAGTACTTC
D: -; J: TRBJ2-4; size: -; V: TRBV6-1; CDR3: CASSEWQGNIQYF; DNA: TGTGCCAGCAGTGAGTGGCAGGGAAACATTCAGTACTTC
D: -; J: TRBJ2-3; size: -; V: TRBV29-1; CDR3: CSVGPPGASSTDTQYF; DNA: TGCAGCGTTGGGCCCCCTGGAGCTTCTAGCACAGATACGCAGTATTTT
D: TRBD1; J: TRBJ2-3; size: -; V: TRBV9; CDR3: CASSLEGTGYDTQYF; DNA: TGTGCCAGCAGCCTAGAAGGGACAGGGTACGATACGCAGTATTTT
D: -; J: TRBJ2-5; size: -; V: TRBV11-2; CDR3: CASSRDFQETQYF; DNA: TGTGCCAGCAGCCGGGACTTCCAAGAGACCCAGTACTTC
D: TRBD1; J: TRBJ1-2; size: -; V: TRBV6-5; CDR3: CASSLGQGSGYTF; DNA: TGTGCCAGCAGCTTGGGACAGGGGAGCGGCTACACCTTC
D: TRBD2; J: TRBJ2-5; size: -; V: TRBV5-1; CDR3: CASSLVPSGNQETQYF; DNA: TGCGCCAGCAGCTTGGTACCTAGCGGGAACCAAGAGACCCAGTACTTC
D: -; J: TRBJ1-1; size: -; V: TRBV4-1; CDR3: CASSQGLALNTEAFF; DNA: TGCGCCAGCAGCCAAGGGCTGGCTCTGAACACTGAAGCTTTCTTT
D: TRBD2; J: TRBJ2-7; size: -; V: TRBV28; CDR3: CASSRLAGVREQYF; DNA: TGTGCCAGCAGTCGACTAGCGGGAGTGAGGGAGCAGTACTTC
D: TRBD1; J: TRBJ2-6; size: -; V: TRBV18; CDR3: CASSPIQGGAGANVLTF; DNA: TGTGCCAGCTCACCCATACAGGGGGGTGCCGGGGCCAACGTCCTGACTTTC